This TCR beta chain was sequenced during a study of Ad26.COV2.S vaccination and SARS-CoV-2 variants. This clone appeared once. Here immunoSEQ multiplex PCR was the method, and the copy in TCRdb shows in-frame clones only, minus some. The profile shows some 420,000 clones, roughly 88% of them singletons. Germline CDR1 and CDR2: SGHDT and YYEEEE. There are 16 residues in the CDR3. Trimming left V 5 bases short and J 5 bases short, with 20 bases between. The treatment: over 15 received Ad26.COV2.S at low or high dose, single or two shots; about 5 received placebo; per-sample allocation not given. Specimen acquisition occurred on day 63 following the initial vaccine or placebo injection.

The source of this sequence is a person aged 18 to 65 who received the Ad26.COV2.S COVID-19 vaccine or a placebo. The sequences come from peripheral blood, collected in a trial of Ad26.COV2.S vaccine versus placebo. The chain recombines TRBV5-6 with TRBJ2-1; tentatively, D is TRBD2 (6 bases). As DNA, the CDR3 is TGTGCCAGCAGTTCAAAAGTTTGGACTAAAAACAATGAGCAGTTCTTC. It codes for CASSSKVWTKNNEQFF.